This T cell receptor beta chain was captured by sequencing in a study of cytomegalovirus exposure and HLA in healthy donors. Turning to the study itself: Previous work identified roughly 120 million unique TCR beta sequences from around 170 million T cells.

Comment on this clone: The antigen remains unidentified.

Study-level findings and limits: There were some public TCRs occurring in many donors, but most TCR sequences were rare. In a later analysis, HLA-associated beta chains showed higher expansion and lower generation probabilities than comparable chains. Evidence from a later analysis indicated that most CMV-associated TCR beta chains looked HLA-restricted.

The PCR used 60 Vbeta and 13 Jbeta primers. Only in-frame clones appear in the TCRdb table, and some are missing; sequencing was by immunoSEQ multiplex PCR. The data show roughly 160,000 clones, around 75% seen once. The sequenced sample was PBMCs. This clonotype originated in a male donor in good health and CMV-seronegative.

The CDR3 nucleotides read TGCGCCAGCAGTCAATCGAAAAGGGGGATCACCGGGGAGCTGTTTTTT. It translates to CASSQSKRGITGELFF. The gene calls are TRBV23-1 and TRBJ2-2, with D maybe TRBD1 (6 bases). Being an ORF, TRBV23-1 has a function that is uncertain. V was shortened by 0 bases and J by 4 bases, with 12 bases between the two germline ends. CDR3 length equals 16 residues.